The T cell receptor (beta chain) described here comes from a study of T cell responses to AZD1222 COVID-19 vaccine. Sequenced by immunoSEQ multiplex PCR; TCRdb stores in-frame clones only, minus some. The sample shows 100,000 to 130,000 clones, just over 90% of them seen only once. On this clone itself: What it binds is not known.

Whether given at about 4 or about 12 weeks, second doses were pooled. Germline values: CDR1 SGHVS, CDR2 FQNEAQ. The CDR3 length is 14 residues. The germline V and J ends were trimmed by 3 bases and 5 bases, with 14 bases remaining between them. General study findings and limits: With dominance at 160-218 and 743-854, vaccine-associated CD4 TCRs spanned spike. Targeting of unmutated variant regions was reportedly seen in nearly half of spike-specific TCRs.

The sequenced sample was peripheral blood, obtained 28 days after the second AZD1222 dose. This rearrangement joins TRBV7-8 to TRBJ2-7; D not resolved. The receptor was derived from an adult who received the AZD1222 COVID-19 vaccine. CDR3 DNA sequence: TGTGCCAGCAGCTTTAGGGTAGATCGGGACGAGCAGTACTTC. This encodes CASSFRVDRDEQYF.